This passage covers 29 T cell receptor beta chains from one sample sequenced in a study of PD-L1 blockade in urothelial cancer. Sequencing used immunoSEQ multiplex PCR; TCRdb keeps in-frame clones, though not all of them. Of around 32,000 clones detected, 85% to 90% appear once; the ten largest clones hold roughly 3.5%. Here the sequenced sample was PBMCs, taken around atezolizumab (anti-PD-L1) treatment. The receptors derive from a man aged 45 to 65 with urothelial cancer.

The chain employs TRBV6-1 and TRBJ1-5, with D tentatively TRBD1 (6 bases). V lost 5 bases and J lost 6, with 14 bases in between. Germline V gene lookup returns CDR1 MNHNS and CDR2 SASEGT. The CDR3 extends over 14 amino acids. The CDR3 sequence is CASSPLGGLQPQHF. In DNA, the CDR3 is TGTGCCAGCAGTCCGCTCGGGGGGCTTCAGCCCCAGCATTTT.

V and J are TRBV7-2 and TRBJ1-4; D is possibly TRBD1 (6 bases). Germline V gene sequence: CDR1 SGHTA, CDR2 FQGNSA. This CDR3 comprises 13 residues. V was shortened by 5 bases and J by 8 bases, with 12 bases between the two germline ends. The CDR3 DNA reads as TGTGCCAGCAGCCTGGCAGGGGAGGAAAAACTGTTTTTT. It is translated as CASSLAGEEKLFF.

The CDR3 protein is CSVPEQFYGYTF. The CDR3 DNA is TGCAGCGTTCCCGAACAGTTCTATGGCTACACCTTC. The chain uses TRBV29-1 and TRBJ1-2, with D unresolved. V was clipped by 5 bases and J by 4 bases, with 11 bases between them. Germline assignment: CDR1 SQVTM and CDR2 ANQGSEA. The CDR3 sequence is 12 residues long. Full variable domain (remainder filled in from reference TRBV29-1 and TRBJ1-2): SAVISQKPSRDICQRGTSLTIQCQVDSQVTMMFWYRQQPGQSLTLIATANQGSEATYESGFVIDKFPISRPNLTFSTLTVSNMSPEDSSIYLCSVPEQFYGYTFGSGTRLTVV.

This clone was seen a single time. This rearrangement joins TRBV25-1 to TRBJ2-3, with 8 bases that match TRBD2. Germline trimming cut 4 bases from V and 2 bases from J; bases unmatched to any gene: 5. This CDR3 has 15 residues. Germline V gene lookup returns CDR1 MGHDK and CDR2 SYGVNS. CDR3 sequence reads: CASSGPGGPTDTQYF. In DNA, the CDR3 is TGTGCCAGCAGTGGGCCGGGGGGGCCCACAGATACGCAGTATTTT.

CDR3 DNA sequence: TGTGCCAGCAGCATGGGACAGATGACTACCCTAACCTACGAGCAGTACTTC. Translation: CASSMGQMTTLTYEQYF. The chain recombines TRBV7-8 with TRBJ2-7; 7 bases are shared with TRBD1. With 5 bases clipped from V and 2 bases from J, the junction kept 15 bases outside the gene matches. Germline V CDR1 and CDR2: SGHVS, FQNEAQ. This CDR3 region has 17 residues.

This rearrangement joins TRBV14 to TRBJ1-3; TRBD1 matches 9 bases. This CDR3 contains 15 residues. CDR1 is SGHDN, CDR2 FVKESK, per germline. With V trimmed by 6 bases and J by 2 bases, 5 bases remained unmatched. The CDR3 DNA reads TGTGCCAGCAGTTACAGGGGGCCAACTGGAAACACCATATATTTT. Protein product: CASSYRGPTGNTIYF.

The chain couples TRBV28 to TRBJ2-3; possible D gene TRBD1, 6 bases. V gave up 3 bases and J gave up 4 bases, with 17 bases separating them. Germline values: CDR1 MDHEN, CDR2 SYDVKM. The CDR3 loop spans 16 amino acids. The CDR3 loop reads CASSFPRGGFADTQYF. As DNA, the CDR3 is TGTGCCAGCAGTTTCCCCAGGGGTGGTTTCGCAGATACGCAGTATTTT.

This clone is classed as medium-sized. The V gene is TRBV5-4, the J gene TRBJ1-2; perhaps TRBD1 as D (5 bases). The germline V gene has CDR1 SGHNT and CDR2 YYREEE (reference sequence). The CDR3 totals 12 residues. V gave up 7 bases and J gave up 7 bases, with 14 bases separating them. The CDR3 sequence: CASADSGVGYTF. As DNA, the CDR3 is TGTGCCAGCGCCGACTCGGGGGTTGGCTACACCTTC.

This clone showed up just a few times. V and J are TRBV11-1 and TRBJ2-7; TRBD1 might be the D (5 bases). This CDR3 has 15 amino acids. Germline-derived CDR1 and CDR2 are SGHAT and FQDESV (reference sequence). V was clipped by 4 bases and J by 0 bases, with 13 bases between them. CDR3 in DNA: TGTGCCAGCAGCTATGACTTCCAGGGCTCCTACGAGCAGTACTTC. This encodes CASSYDFQGSYEQYF.

This clone was seen a few times. V and J are TRBV10-1 and TRBJ2-1; D is unresolved. The CDR3 is made up of 16 amino acids. CDR1 is WNHNN and CDR2 is SYGVQD in the germline V gene (reference sequence). The ends were cut back, 2 bases at V and 0 bases at J, with 11 bases in the middle. The CDR3 DNA reads TGCGCCAGCAGTGAGACGGCTACGGGCTCCTACAATGAGCAGTTCTTC. This translates into CASSETATGSYNEQFF.

The J gene is TRBJ1-1, the V gene TRBV29-1; the D is unclear. This CDR3 is built from 13 residues. Trimming left V 5 bases short and J 0 bases short, with 10 bases between. Germline CDR1 is SQVTM and CDR2 is ANQGSEA. The CDR3 here is CSVFGRLNTEAFF. DNA for the CDR3: TGCAGCGTTTTCGGCAGGCTGAACACTGAAGCTTTCTTT.

The chain carries TRBV6-4 and TRBJ1-2; perhaps TRBD1 as D (5 bases). From germline, CDR1 is MRHNA and CDR2 SNTAGT. This CDR3 has 15 residues. V lost 7 bases to trimming and J lost 1 base, with 16 bases between them. The CDR3 bases are TGTGCCAGCACCCAAACCGCAGGGAATAACTATGGCTACACCTTC. The encoded protein is CASTQTAGNNYGYTF.

The J gene is TRBJ1-4, the V gene TRBV18; D is unclear. The CDR3 consists of 14 residues. V shed 4 bases and J shed 7 bases, with 13 bases lying between them. From germline, CDR1 is KGHSH and CDR2 LQKENI. In nucleotides, the CDR3 is TGTGCCAGCTCACAGGCAGGATTAGGTGAAAAACTGTTTTTT. Translating gives CASSQAGLGEKLFF.

The V gene is TRBV30, the J gene TRBJ2-7; TRBD1 is a possible D gene (5 bases). The CDR3 is 13 residues long. The V gene's germline CDR1 is GTSNPN and CDR2 SVGIG (reference sequence). V was pared by 0 bases and J by 6 bases, with 12 bases between. DNA of the CDR3: TGTGCCTGGAGTGTGAGTGGGGCCTCCGAGCAGTACTTC. It codes for CAWSVSGASEQYF.

The rearrangement uses TRBV6-5 and TRBJ1-2, with unresolved D. The V gene's germline CDR1 is MNHEY and CDR2 SVGAGI. The CDR3 runs 15 residues. V was trimmed by 0 bases and J by 5 bases, leaving 13 bases between them. The CDR3: CASSYSPREEYGYTF. The CDR3 nucleotides are TGTGCCAGCAGTTACTCGCCCCGGGAAGAATATGGCTACACCTTC.

The chain has TRBV10-3 and TRBJ2-7; TRBD2 is a possible D gene (6 bases). V was cut by 6 bases and J by 5 bases, with 17 bases left in between. Per germline, CDR1 ENHRY and CDR2 SYGVKD. CDR3 length: 14 amino acids. CDR3 sequence reads: CAISGTSLRDEQYF. CDR3 coding DNA: TGTGCCATCAGCGGGACTTCTTTACGGGACGAGCAGTACTTC.

The chain recombines TRBV15 with TRBJ2-7, with D possibly matching TRBD2 (5 bases). The CDR3 runs 15 residues. Germline V CDR1 and CDR2: LNHNV, YYDKDF (reference sequence). V lost 2 bases, J lost 7 bases, and 18 bases lay in between. The CDR3 loop is CATSRTPNGVGEQYF. The CDR3 region has the DNA TGTGCCACCAGCAGAACCCCCAACGGGGTGGGAGAGCAGTACTTC. Full variable domain (remainder filled in from reference TRBV15 and TRBJ2-7): DAMVIQNPRYQVTQFGKPVTLSCSQTLNHNVMYWYQQKSSQAPKLLFHYYDKDFNNEADTPDNFQSRRPNTSFCFLDIRSPGLGDTAMYLCATSRTPNGVGEQYFGPGTRLTVT.

The chain is built from TRBV28 and TRBJ2-1; a weak D match, TRBD2 (5 bases). CDR3 length: 15 residues. Trimming stripped 7 bases from V and 9 bases from J, with 22 bases between. Per the germline V gene, CDR1 is MDHEN and CDR2 is SYDVKM. CDR3 sequence reads: CASTTDPRTGFEQFF. CDR3 nucleotides: TGTGCCAGCACCACCGACCCTCGGACTGGGTTTGAGCAGTTCTTC.

The rearrangement joins TRBV5-4 to TRBJ2-3, with D perhaps matching TRBD2 (6 bases). CDR1 is SGHNT and CDR2 is YYREEE in the germline V gene (reference sequence). The length of the CDR3 is 17 residues. V shed 6 bases and J shed 4 bases, with 24 bases lying between them. For the CDR3, the DNA is TGTGCCAGCAAGTCAGGAGGTGACGGGAGAGGGGCAGATACGCAGTATTTT. Amino acids: CASKSGGDGRGADTQYF.

The J gene is TRBJ2-2, the V gene TRBV27, with D possibly matching TRBD1 (6 bases). Germline V gene lookup returns CDR1 MNHEY and CDR2 SMNVEV (reference sequence). Trimming stripped 6 bases from V and 4 bases from J, with 15 bases between. The CDR3 is 15 amino acids. The CDR3 sequence: CASSPFRGGTGELFF. CDR3 nucleotide sequence: TGTGCCAGCAGCCCTTTCAGAGGGGGCACCGGGGAGCTGTTTTTT.

The CDR3 coding sequence is TGTGCCAGCACCGGGACAGGGGGCGTTAACGAGCAGTACTTC. Translating it yields CASTGTGGVNEQYF. The chain has TRBV27 and TRBJ2-7, with 12 bases that match TRBD1. The CDR3 spans 14 residues. The V and J ends lost 7 bases and 5 bases, in that order; junction bases with no gene match: 6. Per germline, CDR1 MNHEY and CDR2 SMNVEV (reference sequence).

V is TRBV14 and J is TRBJ2-3, with a weak D call TRBD1 (6 bases). Looked up from germline, CDR1 is SGHDN and CDR2 is FVKESK. Trimming cost V 7 bases and J 0 bases, with 14 bases left between them. The CDR3 length is 15 residues. CDR3 loop: CASTKGQPSTDTQYF. CDR3 DNA sequence: TGTGCCAGCACCAAAGGACAGCCTAGCACAGATACGCAGTATTTT.

J is TRBJ1-3 and V is TRBV4-1; D not resolved. The CDR3 totals 16 residues. Trimming took 1 base from V and 2 from J, leaving 12 bases between them. The germline V gene encodes CDR1 MGHRA and CDR2 YSYEKL. CDR3 in amino acids: CASSQGPGLTGNTIYF. The CDR3 region has the DNA TGCGCCAGCAGCCAAGGGCCAGGCTTAACTGGAAACACCATATATTTT.

The chain recombines TRBV6-1 with TRBJ1-5, with D possibly being TRBD1 (6 bases). There are 15 residues in the CDR3. In germline, CDR1 is MNHNS, CDR2 SASEGT. V shed 3 bases and J shed 4 bases, with 13 bases lying between them. The CDR3 is CASSDPGAKNQPQHF. The CDR3 bases are TGTGCCAGCAGTGACCCAGGGGCGAAAAATCAGCCCCAGCATTTT.

This chain uses TRBV30 with TRBJ1-6, with TRBD1 identical over 8 bases. The CDR3 spans 13 residues. Per the germline V gene, CDR1 is GTSNPN and CDR2 is SVGIG (reference sequence). With V trimmed by 4 bases and J by 7 bases, 3 bases remained unmatched. CDR3 DNA: TGTGCCTGGAATGGACAGGGAAATTCACCCCTCCACTTT. It translates to CAWNGQGNSPLHF.

V usage is TRBV30 and J usage is TRBJ2-7; TRBD2 matches at 7 bases. The CDR3 length is 13 residues. V shed 8 bases, J shed 9 bases, and the junction held 16 bases outside the gene matches. Germline-derived CDR1 and CDR2 are GTSNPN and SVGIG (reference sequence). Here the CDR3 DNA reads TGTGCCATGGGTAGGGGAGGGGCCGGTTGGCAGTACTTC. Amino acids: CAMGRGGAGWQYF.

The V gene is TRBV6-1, the J gene TRBJ1-5; D not resolved. V lost 7 bases and J lost 6, with 13 bases in between. Per the germline V gene, CDR1 is MNHNS and CDR2 is SASEGT. This CDR3 is 13 amino acids long. CDR3 region: CASNIGIGQPQHF. Here the CDR3 DNA reads TGTGCCAGCAACATCGGGATTGGTCAGCCCCAGCATTTT.

V usage is TRBV6-5 and J usage is TRBJ2-3; maybe TRBD1 (6 bases). The CDR3 covers 11 residues. The germline CDR1 and CDR2 sequences are MNHEY and SVGAGI. V lost 6 bases to trimming and J lost 8 bases, with 9 bases between them. Written as DNA, the CDR3 is TGTGCCAGCAGACAGGGTCCTACGCAGTATTTT. The encoded protein is CASRQGPTQYF.

The chain uses TRBV11-2 and TRBJ2-1, with 7 positions matching TRBD1. The length of the CDR3 is 16 residues. Trimming took 4 bases from V and 3 from J; bases not matched to a gene: 9. Per the germline V gene, CDR1 is SGHAT and CDR2 is FQNNGV. The CDR3 region has the DNA TGTGCCAGCAGCTCCTTGAGGGGGCGGTTCTACAATGAGCAGTTCTTC. Translating gives CASSSLRGRFYNEQFF.